This passage covers 24 T cell receptor beta chains from one sample sequenced in a study of T cell repertoires in aging, cancer and after chemotherapy. Peripheral blood genomic DNA, not sorted cells or RNA, was the template. TRB rearrangements spanning V, D and J were amplified using mixed TRB-A/B primers. One entry per CDR3 protein, called by TCRdb with MiXCR from the multiplex PCR reads. The top ten clones hold 5% to 6.5% of a sample with about 2,700 distinct CDR3 sequences, around 25% of them seen once. The material sequenced was blood. The source is a human donor with a solid tumor.

V usage is TRBV7-9 and J usage is TRBJ2-7; 11 bases map to TRBD1. V shed 1 base and J 1 base; nucleotides not matched to a gene: 0. There are 15 residues in the CDR3. CDR1 is SEHNR and CDR2 is FQNEAQ in the germline V gene (reference sequence). Here the CDR3 DNA reads TGTGCCAGCAGCTTAGGGGACAGGGGGTCCTACGAGCAGTACTTC. Its translation is CASSLGDRGSYEQYF.

Turning to this clonotype: A much larger clone sits a single nucleotide away, making a read error possible. The chain combines TRBV12-3 or TRBV12-4 with TRBJ2-2; 10 bases match TRBD2. The CDR3 length is 15 residues. The CDR3 bases are TGTGCCAGCAGTCGAGCGGGAGGGAGCACCTGGGAGCTGTTTTTT. Protein: CASSRAGGSTWELFF.

The genes are TRBV12-3 or TRBV12-4 and TRBJ1-1; D is ambiguous. Trimming shortened V by 7 bases and J by 5 bases, and 8 bases separated the two germline ends. This CDR3 comprises 11 residues. CDR3 sequence (DNA): TGTGCCAGCACGAGTGGGACTGAAGCTTTCTTT. The encoded protein is CASTSGTEAFF.

By its share, this clonotype is large. J is TRBJ2-6 and V is TRBV19; D call uncertain. The CDR3 contains 14 residues. Looked up from germline, CDR1 is LNHDA and CDR2 is SQIVND (reference sequence). The ends were cut back, 6 bases at V and 7 bases at J, with 13 bases in the middle. DNA of the CDR3: TGTGCCAGTAGCCCCGGTGAGTCTGCCAACGTCCTGACTTTC. Its translation is CASSPGESANVLTF.

This clonotype is medium-sized by share. The V gene is TRBV18, the J gene TRBJ2-1, with 8 bases lining up with TRBD2. This CDR3 is built from 15 residues. Germline V gene data show CDR1 as KGHSH and CDR2 as LQKENI. V was pared by 4 bases and J by 1 base, with 3 bases of the junction left unmatched. The CDR3: CASSLAGYSYNEQFF. The DNA of the CDR3 is TGTGCCAGCTCACTAGCGGGGTATTCCTACAATGAGCAGTTCTTC.

This clonotype is classed as medium-sized. The rearrangement joins TRBV12-3 or TRBV12-4 to TRBJ1-3; D gene unclear. The CDR3 consists of 15 residues. V was pared by 8 bases and J by 0 bases, with 14 bases between. In DNA, the CDR3 is TGTGCCAGCGGGTACTCTGGGGTCTCTGGAAACACCATATATTTT. Its translation: CASGYSGVSGNTIYF.

V and J are TRBV15 and TRBJ2-5; 9 bases align to TRBD1. The CDR3 covers 18 residues. Trimming removed 3 bases from V and 5 bases from J; junction bases left unmatched: 16. Germline assignment: CDR1 LNHNV and CDR2 YYDKDF (reference sequence). DNA of the CDR3: TGTGCCACCAGCAGGGAGATCGGGACAGGGACCCTCCGGGAGACCCAGTACTTC. Its protein is CATSREIGTGTLRETQYF. The full variable domain, with the rest looked up from reference TRBV15 and TRBJ2-5, is DAMVIQNPRYQVTQFGKPVTLSCSQTLNHNVMYWYQQKSSQAPKLLFHYYDKDFNNEADTPDNFQSRRPNTSFCFLDIRSPGLGDTAMYLCATSREIGTGTLRETQYFGPGTRLLVL.

This clonotype was seen a few times. This chain connects TRBV20-1 to TRBJ2-3; no definite D call. The CDR3 has 15 residues. Germline CDR1 reads DFQATT; CDR2 reads SNEGSKA (reference sequence). V shed 5 bases and J shed 0 bases, with 15 bases lying between them. The CDR3, as DNA: TGCAGTGCTTTCAGGACGGATCCTAGCACAGATACGCAGTATTTT. Protein: CSAFRTDPSTDTQYF.

This clonotype was counted between two and nine times. This chain's CDR3 is CACRRQGRDYGYTF. The CDR3 DNA reads TGTGCCTGTCGAAGACAGGGTAGGGACTATGGCTACACCTTC. The V and J genes are TRBV30 and TRBJ1-2, with 7 positions matching TRBD1. The junction had 10 bases not matched to a gene; V was cut back by 6 bases and J by 3 bases. Germline V CDR1 and CDR2: GTSNPN, SVGIG (reference sequence). CDR3 length: 14 residues.

This clonotype was detected a few times. The chain has TRBV6-2 or TRBV6-3 and TRBJ2-5, with a weak D call TRBD2 (6 bases). The ends were cut back, 2 bases at V and 1 base at J, with 14 bases in the middle. Germline CDR1 and CDR2: MNHEY and SVGEGT. This CDR3 spans 16 amino acids. The CDR3 region has the DNA TGTGCCAGCAGTTACGGGTTAGCGGAGATCCAAGAGACCCAGTACTTC. It yields the protein CASSYGLAEIQETQYF.

In this sample, this clonotype is medium-sized. V is TRBV6-6 and J is TRBJ2-5; 10 positions match TRBD2. Germline V CDR1 and CDR2: MNHNY, SVGAGI (reference sequence). With 2 bases clipped from V and 4 bases from J, the junction kept 4 bases outside the gene matches. The CDR3 loop spans 15 amino acids. The CDR3 protein is CASSYMSGGAETQYF. In nucleotides, the CDR3 is TGTGCCAGCAGTTACATGAGCGGGGGGGCAGAGACCCAGTACTTC.

This clonotype is medium-sized by share. V and J are TRBV6-2 or TRBV6-3 and TRBJ2-3; TRBD2 matches at 8 bases. CDR3 length: 14 amino acids. Germline trimming cut 6 bases from V and 6 bases from J; bases unmatched to any gene: 8. Germline V CDR1 and CDR2: MNHEY, SVGEGT. CDR3 region: CASSLGLAYDTQYF. DNA for the CDR3: TGTGCCAGCAGCCTAGGACTAGCTTACGATACGCAGTATTTT.

The chain has TRBV7-2 and TRBJ1-5; D not resolved. CDR1 is SGHTA, CDR2 FQGNSA, per germline. The CDR3 has 13 amino acids. The ends were cut back, 5 bases at V and 5 bases at J, with 10 bases in the middle. CDR3 amino acids: CASSRDADQPQHF. The CDR3 region has the DNA TGTGCCAGCAGCCGGGATGCGGATCAGCCCCAGCATTTT.

This chain joins TRBV6-5 and TRBJ1-2; D possibly corresponds to TRBD1 (5 bases). With 6 bases removed from V and 6 bases from J, the gap between germline ends came to 14 bases. CDR1 is MNHEY, CDR2 SVGAGI, per germline. The CDR3 covers 13 residues. CDR3 loop: CASSLREGHGYTF. CDR3 coding DNA: TGTGCCAGCAGCCTCCGGGAGGGGCATGGCTACACCTTC.

Sample share makes this clonotype medium-sized. The chain has TRBV27 and TRBJ1-3; 7 bases align to TRBD1. Germline loops: CDR1 MNHEY, CDR2 SMNVEV (reference sequence). The junction had 8 bases not matched to a gene; V was cut back by 6 bases and J by 0 bases. CDR3 length equals 16 residues. The CDR3 is CASSLRGPFSGNTIYF. Here the CDR3 DNA reads TGTGCCAGCAGCCTGAGGGGGCCCTTCTCTGGAAACACCATATATTTT.

This clonotype was recorded a few times. V usage is TRBV7-9 and J usage is TRBJ2-7; possibly TRBD1 for D (6 bases). This CDR3 has 15 residues. V was trimmed by 1 base and J by 7 bases, leaving 17 bases between them. Germline V lookup: CDR1 SEHNR, CDR2 FQNEAQ (reference sequence). DNA of the CDR3: TGTGCCAGCAGCTTAGAGGGACACAGGTCGGGTGAGCAGTACTTC. Its protein is CASSLEGHRSGEQYF.

There are a few counts of this clonotype. J is TRBJ1-3 and V is TRBV5-1; D gene uncertain. The germline gives CDR1 SGHRS, CDR2 YFSETQ. The V and J ends lost 1 base and 7 bases respectively, with 12 bases between them. The CDR3 runs 14 residues. CDR3 in DNA: TGCGCCAGCAGCTTGAATATTGGGGATAACACCATATATTTT. Translated, it gives CASSLNIGDNTIYF.

By proportion, this clonotype is medium-sized. The V and J genes are TRBV29-1 and TRBJ1-1; D possibly corresponds to TRBD1 (6 bases). CDR1 SQVTM and CDR2 ANQGSEA come from the germline V gene. V lost 4 bases and J lost 1, with 10 bases in between. The CDR3 loop spans 13 amino acids. The CDR3 nucleotides read TGCAGCGTTGCGACAGGTGGGAACACTGAAGCTTTCTTT. The encoded protein is CSVATGGNTEAFF.

This clonotype is medium-sized within its sample. This chain links TRBV6-1 with TRBJ2-4, with 7 bases aligning to TRBD2. There are 15 residues in the CDR3. Trimming cost V 0 bases and J 6 bases; bases outside gene matches: 5. Germline CDR1 MNHNS, CDR2 SASEGT. The CDR3 protein is CASSEATSLGNIQYF. In DNA form, the CDR3 reads TGTGCCAGCAGTGAAGCGACTAGCTTGGGAAACATTCAGTACTTC.

This clonotype is medium-sized by share. The chain joins TRBV27 to TRBJ2-7, with unresolved D. Between the trimmed V and J ends, which lost 4 bases and 7 bases, there was a span of 8 bases. The CDR3 covers 11 residues. The germline V gene encodes CDR1 MNHEY and CDR2 SMNVEV (reference sequence). CDR3 nucleotides: TGTGCCAGCAGTTCCCCGTGGGAGCAGTACTTC. This sequence encodes CASSSPWEQYF.

V is TRBV12-3 or TRBV12-4 and J is TRBJ1-2; 7 bases are a match to TRBD1. V was pared by 5 bases and J by 7 bases, with 4 bases of the junction left unmatched. CDR3 size: 12 residues. The CDR3 reads CASSRAGGGYTF. The CDR3 DNA sequence: TGTGCCAGCAGTCGGGCAGGGGGTGGCTACACCTTC.

The chain uses TRBV5-1 and TRBJ1-6; D gene uncertain. Germline V CDR1 and CDR2: SGHRS, YFSETQ. V lost 0 bases to trimming and J lost 10 bases, with 11 bases between them. This CDR3 has 14 amino acids. The CDR3 reads CASSLGSRGSPLHF. CDR3 DNA: TGCGCCAGCAGCTTGGGCAGTCGTGGCTCACCCCTCCACTTT.

This clonotype is judged medium-sized. The CDR3 DNA sequence: TGTGCCAGCAGCTTCGACCTACAGGGATCGGCTAGCACAGATACGCAGTATTTT. The encoded protein is CASSFDLQGSASTDTQYF. This chain uses TRBV5-6 with TRBJ2-3, with D possibly matching TRBD1 (6 bases). The CDR3 is 18 residues long. The V end lost 2 bases, the J end lost 0 bases, and 19 bases lay between the germline ends. Germline V gene sequence: CDR1 SGHDT, CDR2 YYEEEE.

On this clonotype itself: The junction does not match germline at one end; this may be a read error. The J gene is TRBJ1-4, the V gene TRBV10-3, with no clear D. The CDR3 totals 15 residues. CDR1 and CDR2 (germline): ENHRY, SYGVKD. Here the CDR3 DNA reads TGTGCCATCAGTGAGTCTAACCCGGTGGCTGAAAAACTGATTTTT. Residues: CAISESNPVAEKLIF.